This T cell receptor beta chain is from a study of T cells in Graves' hyperthyroidism and ophthalmopathy. The ends lost 0 bases at V and 3 bases at J; junction bases unmatched: 8. Germline V gives CDR1 DFQATT, CDR2 SNEGSKA (reference sequence). This CDR3 spans 16 amino acids. RNA transcripts yielded amplified TCR beta CDR3 regions. A set of HTBI primers served as the primers for a first-round RT-PCR of the TCR CDR3. TCRdb called the multiplex PCR reads again in MiXCR, with one record for every CDR3 protein. This sample yields 700,000 to 850,000 distinct CDR3 sequences, of which roughly a third are seen a single time; about a third belongs to the top ten.

The rearrangement links TRBV20-1 to TRBJ2-5, with 9 bases identical to TRBD2. The source is a woman between 40 and 50 years old with Graves' hyperthyroidism. Sequencing was done on a sample of blood. CDR3 region: CSARDQGLAGKETQYF. For the CDR3, the DNA is TGCAGTGCTAGAGATCAAGGTCTAGCGGGGAAAGAGACCCAGTACTTC.